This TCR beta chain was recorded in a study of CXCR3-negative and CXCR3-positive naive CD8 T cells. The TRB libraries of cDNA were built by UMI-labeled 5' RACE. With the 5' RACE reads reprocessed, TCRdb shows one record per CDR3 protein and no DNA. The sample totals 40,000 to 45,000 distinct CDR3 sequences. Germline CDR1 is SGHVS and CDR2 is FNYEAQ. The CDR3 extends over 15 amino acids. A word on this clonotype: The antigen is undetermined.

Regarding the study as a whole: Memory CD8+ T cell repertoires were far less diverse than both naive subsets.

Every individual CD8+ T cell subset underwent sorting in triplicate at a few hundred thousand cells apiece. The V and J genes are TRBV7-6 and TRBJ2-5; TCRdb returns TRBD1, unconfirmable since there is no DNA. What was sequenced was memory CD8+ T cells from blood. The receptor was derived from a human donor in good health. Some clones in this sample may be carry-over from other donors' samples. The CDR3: CASRRHSGQQETQYF.